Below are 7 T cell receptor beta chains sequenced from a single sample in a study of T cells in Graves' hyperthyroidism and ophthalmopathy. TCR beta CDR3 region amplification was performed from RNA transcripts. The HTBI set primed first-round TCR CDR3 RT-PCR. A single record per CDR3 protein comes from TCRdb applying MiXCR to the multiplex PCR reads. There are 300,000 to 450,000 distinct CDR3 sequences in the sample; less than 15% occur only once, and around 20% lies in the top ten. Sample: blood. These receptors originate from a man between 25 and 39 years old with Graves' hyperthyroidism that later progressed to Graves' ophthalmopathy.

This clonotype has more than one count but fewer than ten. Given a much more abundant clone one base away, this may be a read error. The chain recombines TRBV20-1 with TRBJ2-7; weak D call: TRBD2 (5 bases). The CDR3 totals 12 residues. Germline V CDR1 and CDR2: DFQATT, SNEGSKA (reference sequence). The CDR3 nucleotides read TGCAGTGCTCCCCGGGATCCCTACGAGCGGTACTTC. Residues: CSAPRDPYERYF.

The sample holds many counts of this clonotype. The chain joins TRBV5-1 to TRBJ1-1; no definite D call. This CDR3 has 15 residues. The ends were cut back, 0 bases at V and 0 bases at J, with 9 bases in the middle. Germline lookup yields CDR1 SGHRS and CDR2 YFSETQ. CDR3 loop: CASSLARQLNTEAFF. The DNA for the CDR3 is TGCGCCAGCAGCTTGGCCAGGCAGCTGAACACTGAAGCTTTCTTT.

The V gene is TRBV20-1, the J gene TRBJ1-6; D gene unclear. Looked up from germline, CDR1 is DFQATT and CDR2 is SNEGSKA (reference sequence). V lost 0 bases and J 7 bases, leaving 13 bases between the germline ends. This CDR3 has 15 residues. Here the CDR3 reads CSARDLKNQNSPLHF. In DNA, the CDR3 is TGCAGTGCTAGAGATCTAAAGAACCAAAATTCACCCCTCCACTTT.

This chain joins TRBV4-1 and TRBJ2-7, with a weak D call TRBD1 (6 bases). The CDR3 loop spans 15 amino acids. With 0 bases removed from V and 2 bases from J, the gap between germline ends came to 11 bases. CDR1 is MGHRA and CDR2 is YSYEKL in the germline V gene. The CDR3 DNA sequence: TGCGCCAGCAGCCAAGATAGACAGGAACCCTACGAGCAGTACTTC. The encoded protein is CASSQDRQEPYEQYF.

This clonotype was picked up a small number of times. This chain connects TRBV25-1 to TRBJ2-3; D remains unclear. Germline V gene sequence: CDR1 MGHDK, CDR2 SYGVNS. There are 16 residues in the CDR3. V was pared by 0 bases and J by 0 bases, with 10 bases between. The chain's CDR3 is CASSEYTDHSTDTQYF. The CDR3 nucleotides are TGTGCCAGCAGTGAATATACGGACCATAGCACAGATACGCAGTATTTT.

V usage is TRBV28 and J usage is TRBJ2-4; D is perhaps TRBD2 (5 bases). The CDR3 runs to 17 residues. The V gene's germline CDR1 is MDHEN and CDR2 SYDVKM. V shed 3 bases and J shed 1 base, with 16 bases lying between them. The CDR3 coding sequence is TGTGCCAGCAGTTTTTTACGGGAAGGTGGGGCCAAAAACATTCAGTACTTC. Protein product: CASSFLREGGAKNIQYF.

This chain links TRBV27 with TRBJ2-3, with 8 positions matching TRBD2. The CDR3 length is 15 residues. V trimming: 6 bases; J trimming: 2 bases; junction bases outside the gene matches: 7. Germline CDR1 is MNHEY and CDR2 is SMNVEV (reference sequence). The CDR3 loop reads CASRLSGANTDTQYF. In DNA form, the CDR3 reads TGTGCCAGCAGACTTAGCGGGGCTAACACAGATACGCAGTATTTT.